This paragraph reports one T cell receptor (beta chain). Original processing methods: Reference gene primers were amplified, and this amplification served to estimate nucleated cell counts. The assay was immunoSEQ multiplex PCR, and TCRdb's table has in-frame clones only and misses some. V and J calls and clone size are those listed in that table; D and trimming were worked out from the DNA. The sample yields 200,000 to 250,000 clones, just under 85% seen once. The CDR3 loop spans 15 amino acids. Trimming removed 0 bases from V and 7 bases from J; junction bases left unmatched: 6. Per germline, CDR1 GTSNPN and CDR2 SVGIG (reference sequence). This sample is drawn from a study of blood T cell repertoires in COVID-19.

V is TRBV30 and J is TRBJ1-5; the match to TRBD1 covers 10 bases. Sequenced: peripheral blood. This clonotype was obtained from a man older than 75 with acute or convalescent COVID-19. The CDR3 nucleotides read TGTGCCTGGAGTGTAGGGACAGGGGTAGGGCAGCCCCAGCATTTT. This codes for CAWSVGTGVGQPQHF.